These T cell receptor beta chains were read from a single sample in a study of blood T cells in healthy people across ages. TCRdb re-derived calls from the 5' RACE reads in MiXCR, one entry per CDR3 protein. Of hundreds of thousands of distinct CDR3 sequences in the sample, over 45% are singletons; the top ten hold about 20%. The sequenced sample was blood. The receptors stem from a man in his thirties or forties in good health. The CDR3 runs from the conserved cysteine through the conserved F or W. Fields, in order: J gene, D gene, CDR3 length, V gene, clone size, CDR3 protein, CDR3 DNA. The D gene is left open where the match is weak. The size field is filled for only some rows; it gives once, few, many or a size class.

j_gene: TRBJ2-1; d_gene: TRBD2; len: 15; v_gene: TRBV5-1; abundance: .; CDR3aa: CASSFVSGGNNEQFF; CDR3nt: TGCGCCAGCAGCTTTGTTAGCGGGGGTAACAATGAGCAGTTCTTC
j_gene: TRBJ2-1; d_gene: .; len: 17; v_gene: TRBV7-6; abundance: .; CDR3aa: CASSVDPLAATVNEQFF; CDR3nt: TGTGCCAGCAGCGTAGACCCCCTAGCCGCAACTGTCAATGAGCAGTTCTTC
j_gene: TRBJ1-5; d_gene: .; len: 15; v_gene: TRBV7-2; abundance: .; CDR3aa: CASSSDTGLGQPQHF; CDR3nt: TGTGCCAGCAGCTCCGATACAGGGTTGGGTCAGCCCCAGCATTTT
j_gene: TRBJ2-1; d_gene: .; len: 16; v_gene: TRBV29-1; abundance: .; CDR3aa: CSAEGVDSRVYNEQFF; CDR3nt: TGCAGCGCCGAAGGGGTTGACAGTAGGGTTTACAATGAGCAGTTCTTC
j_gene: TRBJ2-1; d_gene: .; len: 16; v_gene: TRBV28; abundance: few; CDR3aa: CASSLHAGAPHNEQFF; CDR3nt: TGTGCCAGCAGTTTACATGCAGGGGCTCCTCACAATGAGCAGTTCTTC
j_gene: TRBJ2-5; d_gene: .; len: 11; v_gene: TRBV7-8; abundance: .; CDR3aa: CASSPIGTQYF; CDR3nt: TGTGCCAGCAGCCCCATCGGGACCCAGTACTTC
j_gene: TRBJ1-2; d_gene: TRBD1; len: 15; v_gene: TRBV6-5; abundance: .; CDR3aa: CASSYFQGDRVYYTF; CDR3nt: TGTGCCAGCAGTTACTTCCAAGGGGACAGGGTGTACTACACCTTC
j_gene: TRBJ2-3; d_gene: .; len: 13; v_gene: TRBV7-8; abundance: .; CDR3aa: CASSPPRDDTQYF; CDR3nt: TGTGCCAGCAGCCCACCTCGAGATGATACGCAGTATTTT
j_gene: TRBJ1-2; d_gene: TRBD1; len: 15; v_gene: TRBV7-2; abundance: .; CDR3aa: CASSPDRGTNYGYTF; CDR3nt: TGTGCCAGCAGCCCGGACAGGGGAACGAACTATGGCTACACCTTC
j_gene: TRBJ2-7; d_gene: .; len: 13; v_gene: TRBV4-3; abundance: few; CDR3aa: CASSQDPDYEQYF; CDR3nt: TGCGCCAGCAGCCAAGACCCAGACTACGAGCAGTACTTC
j_gene: TRBJ2-7; d_gene: TRBD2; len: 16; v_gene: TRBV6-1; abundance: .; CDR3aa: CASSEAEASGVYEQYF; CDR3nt: TGTGCCAGCAGTGAAGCGGAAGCTAGCGGAGTGTACGAGCAGTACTTC
j_gene: TRBJ1-1; d_gene: .; len: 11; v_gene: TRBV6-5; abundance: .; CDR3aa: CASRRGAEAFF; CDR3nt: TGTGCCAGCAGGCGGGGGGCCGAAGCTTTCTTT
j_gene: TRBJ2-7; d_gene: .; len: 15; v_gene: TRBV20-1; abundance: .; CDR3aa: CSAREGSSPSYEQYF; CDR3nt: TGCAGTGCTAGAGAGGGTTCCTCTCCCTCCTACGAGCAGTACTTC
j_gene: TRBJ1-5; d_gene: .; len: 16; v_gene: TRBV6-2/TRBV6-3; abundance: .; CDR3aa: CASSAPGPPGNQPQHF; CDR3nt: TGTGCCAGCAGTGCCCCAGGGCCCCCTGGAAATCAGCCCCAGCATTTT
j_gene: TRBJ2-7; d_gene: .; len: 14; v_gene: TRBV4-2; abundance: .; CDR3aa: CASSQEEGAYEQYF; CDR3nt: TGTGCCAGCAGCCAAGAGGAGGGAGCCTACGAGCAGTACTTC
j_gene: TRBJ2-1; d_gene: TRBD1; len: 16; v_gene: TRBV4-1; abundance: .; CDR3aa: CASSQYGTGTYNEQFF; CDR3nt: TGCGCCAGCAGCCAGTACGGGACAGGGACCTACAATGAGCAGTTCTTC
j_gene: TRBJ2-1; d_gene: .; len: 15; v_gene: TRBV20-1; abundance: once; CDR3aa: CSARVRPSEQSEQFF; CDR3nt: TGCAGTGCTAGGGTGCGGCCATCTGAACAAAGTGAGCAGTTCTTC
j_gene: TRBJ1-4; d_gene: .; len: 12; v_gene: TRBV2; abundance: .; CDR3aa: CASKQEYEKLFF; CDR3nt: TGTGCCAGCAAACAGGAGTATGAAAAACTGTTTTTT
j_gene: TRBJ2-3; d_gene: TRBD2; len: 15; v_gene: TRBV7-2; abundance: .; CDR3aa: CASSLGEGVGDTQYF; CDR3nt: TGTGCCAGCAGCTTAGGGGAGGGAGTGGGGGATACGCAGTATTTT
j_gene: TRBJ1-2; d_gene: .; len: 16; v_gene: TRBV6-6; abundance: .; CDR3aa: CASSYSSQRTNYGYTF; CDR3nt: TGTGCCAGCAGTTACTCTTCGCAGAGAACTAACTATGGCTACACCTTC
j_gene: TRBJ2-2; d_gene: .; len: 14; v_gene: TRBV4-2; abundance: .; CDR3aa: CASKVQGGTGELFF; CDR3nt: TGTGCCAGCAAGGTTCAGGGGGGAACCGGGGAGCTGTTTTTT
j_gene: TRBJ2-7; d_gene: .; len: 12; v_gene: TRBV2; abundance: few; CDR3aa: CASARVAHEQYF; CDR3nt: TGTGCCTCCGCGAGGGTGGCCCACGAGCAGTACTTC
j_gene: TRBJ1-5; d_gene: .; len: 14; v_gene: TRBV6-6; abundance: .; CDR3aa: CASSYETGFQPQHF; CDR3nt: TGTGCCAGCAGTTACGAGACAGGTTTTCAGCCCCAGCATTTT
j_gene: TRBJ2-3; d_gene: .; len: 13; v_gene: TRBV7-3; abundance: .; CDR3aa: CASSSTYIDTQYF; CDR3nt: TGTGCCAGCAGCTCCACGTACATAGATACGCAGTATTTT
j_gene: TRBJ2-1; d_gene: .; len: 15; v_gene: TRBV3-1; abundance: .; CDR3aa: CASSSPTSSYNEQFF; CDR3nt: TGTGCCAGCAGCTCTCCTACTAGCTCCTACAATGAGCAGTTCTTC
j_gene: TRBJ1-1; d_gene: .; len: 11; v_gene: TRBV30; abundance: .; CDR3aa: CAWNSNTEAFF; CDR3nt: TGTGCCTGGAATTCAAACACTGAAGCTTTCTTT
j_gene: TRBJ2-3; d_gene: TRBD2; len: 13; v_gene: TRBV29-1; abundance: .; CDR3aa: CSVVGVAGVTQYF; CDR3nt: TGCAGCGTTGTGGGGGTAGCGGGAGTAACGCAGTATTTT
j_gene: TRBJ2-1; d_gene: TRBD2; len: 17; v_gene: TRBV5-1; abundance: .; CDR3aa: CASSPGLAGGIYNEQFF; CDR3nt: TGCGCCAGCAGCCCTGGACTAGCGGGAGGGATCTACAATGAGCAGTTCTTC
j_gene: TRBJ2-1; d_gene: .; len: 13; v_gene: TRBV5-1; abundance: .; CDR3aa: CASSWAERGEQFF; CDR3nt: TGCGCCAGCAGTTGGGCGGAAAGGGGTGAGCAGTTCTTC
j_gene: TRBJ2-7; d_gene: TRBD2; len: 14; v_gene: TRBV11-2; abundance: .; CDR3aa: CASRGTSGSYEQYF; CDR3nt: TGTGCCAGCAGGGGGACTAGCGGGAGCTACGAGCAGTACTTC
j_gene: TRBJ2-7; d_gene: TRBD1; len: 14; v_gene: TRBV12-3/TRBV12-4; abundance: .; CDR3aa: CASSTRTGPYEQYF; CDR3nt: TGTGCCAGCAGTACCCGGACAGGACCCTACGAGCAGTACTTC
j_gene: TRBJ1-1; d_gene: .; len: 14; v_gene: TRBV11-2; abundance: few; CDR3aa: CASSGFEGWTEAFF; CDR3nt: TGTGCCAGCAGCGGTTTTGAGGGGTGGACTGAAGCTTTCTTT
j_gene: TRBJ2-7; d_gene: .; len: 15; v_gene: TRBV7-2; abundance: .; CDR3aa: CASSRSGSGAYEQYF; CDR3nt: TGTGCCAGCAGCCGCAGCGGCTCAGGGGCCTACGAGCAGTACTTC
j_gene: TRBJ2-1; d_gene: .; len: 15; v_gene: TRBV28; abundance: once; CDR3aa: CASSLGDFGRVEQFF; CDR3nt: TGTGCCAGCAGTTTAGGGGACTTTGGTAGGGTTGAGCAGTTCTTC
j_gene: TRBJ2-7; d_gene: TRBD1; len: 13; v_gene: TRBV5-5; abundance: .; CDR3aa: CASSWDRGHEQYF; CDR3nt: TGTGCCAGCAGCTGGGACAGGGGACACGAGCAGTACTTC
j_gene: TRBJ1-1; d_gene: .; len: 14; v_gene: TRBV5-5; abundance: .; CDR3aa: CASSRGRQMIEAFF; CDR3nt: TGTGCCAGCAGCCGGGGGCGGCAGATGATCGAAGCTTTCTTT
j_gene: TRBJ2-5; d_gene: .; len: 14; v_gene: TRBV27; abundance: .; CDR3aa: CATEPLGGAGEQYF; CDR3nt: TGTGCCACCGAACCCCTGGGGGGGGCGGGTGAGCAGTACTTC
j_gene: TRBJ2-5; d_gene: .; len: 15; v_gene: TRBV2; abundance: .; CDR3aa: CASSVQGLVQETQYF; CDR3nt: TGTGCCAGCAGTGTTCAGGGACTCGTTCAGGAGACCCAGTACTTC
j_gene: TRBJ2-1; d_gene: .; len: 11; v_gene: TRBV5-5; abundance: .; CDR3aa: CASSFGREQFF; CDR3nt: TGTGCCAGCAGCTTTGGGAGGGAGCAGTTCTTC
j_gene: TRBJ2-1; d_gene: TRBD2; len: 16; v_gene: TRBV6-5; abundance: .; CDR3aa: CASSYSPAGAYNEQFF; CDR3nt: TGTGCCAGCAGTTACTCTCCTGCGGGAGCCTACAATGAGCAGTTCTTC
j_gene: TRBJ2-3; d_gene: .; len: 14; v_gene: TRBV20-1; abundance: few; CDR3aa: CSAPPVGRGDTQYF; CDR3nt: TGCAGTGCGCCCCCGGTGGGGAGAGGAGATACGCAGTATTTT
j_gene: TRBJ2-5; d_gene: TRBD1; len: 14; v_gene: TRBV7-8; abundance: few; CDR3aa: CASRFNRGQGTQYF; CDR3nt: TGTGCCAGCAGATTCAACAGGGGGCAAGGGACCCAGTACTTC
j_gene: TRBJ2-1; d_gene: .; len: 13; v_gene: TRBV29-1; abundance: once; CDR3aa: CSVGVASANEQFF; CDR3nt: TGCAGCGTGGGGGTGGCTAGCGCCAATGAGCAGTTCTTC
j_gene: TRBJ2-1; d_gene: .; len: 15; v_gene: TRBV5-1; abundance: .; CDR3aa: CASRLGGTTLNEQFF; CDR3nt: TGCGCCAGCCGCCTAGGCGGGACCACTCTCAATGAGCAGTTCTTC
j_gene: TRBJ2-7; d_gene: .; len: 16; v_gene: TRBV6-2/TRBV6-3; abundance: few; CDR3aa: CASRRPEGVNSYEQYF; CDR3nt: TGTGCCAGCAGGCGCCCGGAGGGGGTTAACTCCTACGAGCAGTACTTC
j_gene: TRBJ2-7; d_gene: .; len: 14; v_gene: TRBV29-1; abundance: .; CDR3aa: CSVGTPASFYEQYF; CDR3nt: TGCAGCGTCGGGACGCCAGCCAGCTTCTACGAGCAGTACTTC
j_gene: TRBJ2-7; d_gene: TRBD2; len: 16; v_gene: TRBV27; abundance: .; CDR3aa: CASSFLLAGGPGEQYF; CDR3nt: TGTGCCAGCAGTTTCCTACTAGCGGGAGGGCCGGGTGAGCAGTACTTC
j_gene: TRBJ2-1; d_gene: .; len: 15; v_gene: TRBV13; abundance: few; CDR3aa: CASSVGRPQAHEQFF; CDR3nt: TGTGCCAGCAGCGTTGGGCGACCCCAGGCCCATGAGCAGTTCTTC